Described below is a single T cell receptor (beta chain) sequence and its context. No cognate antigen has been identified for it. One base away there is no much larger clone; base qualities are not given. These data are taken from a study of tumor and adjacent non-tumor tissue in lung cancer (dated 2018 in TCRdb). General notes on the study: Patients with adenocarcinoma (approximately 11), squamous cell carcinoma (2) and small cell lung cancer (1) were included in the cohort. Ages among the 15 or so patients ranged from about 31 to 80 years, there were 10 men and 5 women, and disease was at TNM stage I to III. In total, sequencing yielded 95 million to 150 million productive TCRbeta reads, which works out to an average of about 4.2 million reads per sample. Using bulk TCRbeta repertoires from 15 lung cancer patients, the study set lung tumor tissue side by side with matched distant non-tumor lung tissue. For each patient, one tumor sample and one normal lung sample were taken, giving some 33 paired specimens that underwent TCRbeta CDR3 sequencing.

RNA was extracted from bulk unsorted tissue and checked for quality with a NanoDrop ND-1000 and an Agilent 2100. The normal lung samples consisted of distant non-tumor tissue collected more than 3 cm from the tumor edge. Donors were newly diagnosed lung cancer patients admitted for thoracic surgery in China between August and November 2014, without prior chemotherapy. Anyone who had undergone radiotherapy or chemotherapy before, or who had another cancer at the same time, was left out of the study. Surgical tissue pieces of about 1-2.1 cm3 were preserved in RNAlater solution and stored at -80 °C until use. Beyond this particular receptor, the publication reports: Tumor tissue showed significantly higher TCR diversity (inverse Simpson) than normal lung tissue, at roughly 430 vs 170 (P = 0.0075, Mann-Whitney U test). The sequencing platform is not named in the methods, and unique molecular identifiers are not mentioned. Younger patients had significantly higher TCR diversity, and higher tumor TCR diversity was associated with shorter overall and disease-free survival. The cohort had only about 14 patients, and the authors noted that larger samples and more detailed clinical data are needed. Because peripheral blood was not sequenced, the blood TCRbeta repertoires of the lung cancer patients in the study went unexamined. The top 100 clones made up a significantly larger cumulative share of the repertoire in normal lung than in tumor tissue.

The CDR3 covers 14 residues, taking in both the cysteine and the phenylalanine. The only DNA kept is the CDR3, 42 bases in frame from the first base. Between the V and J ends, shortened by 9 bases and 2 bases respectively, the junction contains 13 bases. To prepare the library, multiplex PCR was applied. The data were produced on an Illumina HiSeq 2500. TCRbeta libraries were constructed through three rounds of nested PCR with primers (Table S4) according to protocols modified from ARM-PCR. PCR products of 200-500 bp were gel-excised and purified with the QIAquick gel extraction kit before sequencing. Per the original workflow: Trimmomatic was used to clean the reads, FLASH merged the cleaned reads into complete CDR3 sequences, and MiTCR assigned the sequences to V(D)J germline segments. VDJtools was used to compute clonal diversity as the inverse Simpson's index. A read counted as productive if the sequence was in-frame and lacked a premature stop codon. TCRdb applied fastp at Q25 and MiXCR to the public reads, then kept only in-frame beta chains. All rows with the same CDR3 protein become a single entry with the most common DNA and genes. The V and J calls and clone size are TCRdb's, not the authors'. This sample comprises about 90,000 distinct CDR3 sequences, around 80% of them detected only once. About a fifth of the sample goes to the ten largest clones.

Sequencing was carried out using distant non-tumor lung tissue. The sequence derives from a woman aged 50 to 60 with non-small cell lung cancer. The sequence is built from TRBV12-3 or TRBV12-4 and TRBJ2-2; matching of 5 bases hints at TRBD1 as the D gene. For the CDR3, the sequence is CASTRDRNTGELFF. The DNA is as follows: TGTGCCAGTACAAGAGACAGAAACACCGGGGAGCTGTTTTTT.